The sequence of this TCR beta chain was determined in a study of blood T cell repertoires in COVID-19. Whole-study context: The cDNA or gDNA used as material had been derived from T cells, B-cell-depleted T cells, or PBMCs.

Original processing methods: Nucleated cell number was recorded as an estimate derived from reference gene primer amplification. This table comes from immunoSEQ multiplex PCR, and its TCRdb copy is limited to in-frame clones, with some not included. D and trimming were read from the DNA, whereas the V and J calls and clone size are those reported in that table. The sample has roughly 200,000 clones, approximately 83% seen once; the top ten hold 3.5% to 4%. Participant ages covered about 18 to 89 years across 24 US areas. Allocation to cohorts depended on clinical history reported by the participants. The sequencing input was PBMCs or T cells enriched from blood (not recorded which). The receptor was isolated from a woman in her 40s with acute COVID-19.

The CDR3 sequence is CASSYSGSSYNEQFF. The CDR3, as DNA: TGTGCCAGCAGTTATAGCGGGTCCTCCTACAATGAGCAGTTCTTC. This rearrangement joins TRBV2 to TRBJ2-1, with TRBD2 matching 7 bases. CDR1 is SNHLY and CDR2 is FYNNEI in the germline V gene. There are 15 residues in the CDR3. J was trimmed by 0 bases and V by 5 bases; bases with no gene match: 4.